Listed below are T cell receptor beta chains from one sample, sequenced in a study of vaccination and CD4 T cells after COVID-19. TCRdb processed the PCR reads anew with MiXCR; each CDR3 protein has one entry. The data show more than 20,000 distinct CDR3 sequences, roughly 42% seen once. These receptors' antigens are unknown. The sequenced sample was CD4+ T cells from blood, cultured in vitro. All receptors come from a human donor who had recovered from COVID-19. CDR3s include the opening cysteine and the closing phenylalanine or tryptophan. The D gene is left open where the match is weak. Where a row states a size, it is once, few, many or the class of an expanded clone; other rows omit it.

len	j_gene	v_gene	d_gene	abundance	CDR3nt	CDR3aa
16	TRBJ2-1	TRBV27	TRBD2	-	TGTGCCAGCAGTTTGCAAGCGGGGAGGGCCCACAATGAGCAGTTCTTC	CASSLQAGRAHNEQFF
14	TRBJ2-7	TRBV2	-	-	TGTGCCAGCAGTGATTCGCCAGGCTCCTACGAGCAGTACTTC	CASSDSPGSYEQYF
15	TRBJ1-2	TRBV6-5	-	-	TGTGCCAGCAGTTACTCCCGGCGATGGTTTAATGGCTACACCTTC	CASSYSRRWFNGYTF
15	TRBJ1-2	TRBV12-3/TRBV12-4	-	few	TGTGCCAGCAGTTTAGGTCGGGCAGCTCTCTATGGCTACACCTTC	CASSLGRAALYGYTF
15	TRBJ1-5	TRBV10-3	-	-	TGTGCCATCAGTGAGTCGTCAATGTCTTATCAGCCCCAGCATTTT	CAISESSMSYQPQHF
15	TRBJ2-7	TRBV2	-	few	TGTGCCAGCAGGAGGCGGGACAAAGCATCCTACGAGCAGTACTTC	CASRRRDKASYEQYF
14	TRBJ2-1	TRBV27	-	-	TGTGCCAGCAGTTCAACACCCCGGGACACCGAGCAGTTCTTC	CASSSTPRDTEQFF
12	TRBJ2-4	TRBV7-9	-	-	TGTGCCAGCAGCTTAAACGAAAACATTCAGTACTTC	CASSLNENIQYF
13	TRBJ2-7	TRBV7-2	-	-	TGTGCCAGCCGGTCCCGGGAGCAGGGAGAGCAGTACTTC	CASRSREQGEQYF
13	TRBJ1-5	TRBV7-2	-	few	TGTGCCAGCAGCCAGCAGGGGATTCAGCCCCAGCATTTT	CASSQQGIQPQHF
15	TRBJ1-3	TRBV20-1	-	-	TGCAGTGCTAGAGATCCCTCGGAGCCTGGAAACACCATATATTTT	CSARDPSEPGNTIYF
12	TRBJ1-2	TRBV20-1	-	-	TGCAGTGCTACGGGGGGCCTCTATGGCTACACCTTC	CSATGGLYGYTF
15	TRBJ2-3	TRBV7-9	-	once	TGTGCCAGCAGCTTACCGGGACCGGGCACAGATACGCAGTATTTT	CASSLPGPGTDTQYF
15	TRBJ2-3	TRBV20-1	-	few	TGCAGTGTTTCTGCTAGCTACGACAGCACAGATACGCAGTATTTT	CSVSASYDSTDTQYF
15	TRBJ2-1	TRBV7-9	TRBD1	-	TGTGCCAGCAGCCTAGGGGACAGGGGCTACAATGAGCAGTTCTTC	CASSLGDRGYNEQFF
15	TRBJ1-2	TRBV28	TRBD1	few	TGTGCTAGCAGTTCGGTCACCGGGACAGAAGATGGCTACACCTTC	CASSSVTGTEDGYTF
14	TRBJ2-3	TRBV7-2	-	-	TGTGCCAGCAGCTCTCAGGCTTGGGCAGATACGCAGTATTTT	CASSSQAWADTQYF
13	TRBJ1-2	TRBV20-1	TRBD1	-	TGCAGTGCATTCCCTGGGACAGCCTATGGCTACACCTTC	CSAFPGTAYGYTF
11	TRBJ2-5	TRBV20-1	-	few	TGCAGTGCTAGAGGAGCGAAGACCCAGTACTTC	CSARGAKTQYF
14	TRBJ2-5	TRBV20-1	-	-	TGCAGTGCTCTAGTAACGGGAGTGGGAGAGACCCAGTACTTC	CSALVTGVGETQYF
16	TRBJ1-6	TRBV9	TRBD1	-	TGTGCCAGCAGCGTAGACCACAGGGGAGGCAATTCACCCCTCCACTTT	CASSVDHRGGNSPLHF
15	TRBJ2-1	TRBV6-1	-	few	TGTGCCAGCAGTGAAAGGGAGGGGGGTTGGGATGAGCAGTTCTTC	CASSEREGGWDEQFF
13	TRBJ1-1	TRBV11-2	-	-	TGTGCCAGCAGCCGGGACCGGAACACTGAAGCTTTCTTT	CASSRDRNTEAFF
14	TRBJ2-1	TRBV28	-	-	TGTGCCAGCAGTTTGGTTCTCGGGGCCAATGAGCAGTTCTTC	CASSLVLGANEQFF
13	TRBJ1-1	TRBV7-7	-	-	TGTGCTAGCAGCCTGAGGCCCAACGGTGAAGCTTTCTTT	CASSLRPNGEAFF
12	TRBJ2-4	TRBV10-3	-	-	TGTGCCATCAGTGACCGACAGAAAAGCCAGTACTTC	CAISDRQKSQYF
15	TRBJ2-7	TRBV21-1	-	few	TGTGCCAGGAGTACCGGGCCTACAGGGGATAACGAGCAGTACTTC	CARSTGPTGDNEQYF
15	TRBJ2-2	TRBV15	-	-	TGTGCCACCAGCAGAGGAGGCACGAACACCGGGGAGCTGTTTTTT	CATSRGGTNTGELFF
16	TRBJ1-1	TRBV6-5	-	few	TGTGCCAGCAGTTACGGGATGACAGTTGCGAACACTGAAGCTTTCTTT	CASSYGMTVANTEAFF
11	TRBJ2-7	TRBV2	TRBD2	few	TGTGCCAGCAGGACGGGGGGGGAGCAGTACTTC	CASRTGGEQYF
16	TRBJ1-1	TRBV21-1	-	few	TGTGCCAGCAGCAACATCCGCTTCTGGTGGAACACTGAAGCTTTCTTT	CASSNIRFWWNTEAFF
15	TRBJ2-3	TRBV10-3	TRBD2	-	TGTGCCATCAGTGAGTCGACTAGCGGGGCAGATACGCAGTATTTT	CAISESTSGADTQYF
16	TRBJ2-1	TRBV20-1	-	few	TGCAGTGCTAGAGACCCTCGGGGGAGCTCCTACAATGAGCAGTTCTTC	CSARDPRGSSYNEQFF
15	TRBJ2-2	TRBV4-3	-	-	TGCGCCAGCAGCCAAGATGCGGCGGGCACCGGGGAGCTGTTTTTT	CASSQDAAGTGELFF
14	TRBJ1-2	TRBV5-1	-	-	TGCGCCAGCAGCTTGTCGGGAGCTAACTATGGCTACACCTTC	CASSLSGANYGYTF